This T cell receptor (beta chain) was captured in a study of T cell changes during pregnancy in multiple sclerosis (dated by TCRdb to the late 2010s). Broadly, across the study: The study examined how the T cell repertoire changed over the course of pregnancy in women with multiple sclerosis.

Library construction relied on the immunoSEQ multiplex PCR assay. In TCRdb, the immuneACCESS table is reduced to in-frame sequences with V and J assigned. These tables do not hold every clone; where another copy was compared, an unresolved V gene accounts for under half, and the others remain unexplained. The sample includes roughly 50,000 clones, with roughly nine tenths observed a single time. Approximately 8.3% of the sample goes to the ten largest clones. This clone appeared a single time. This clone's antigen is unknown. No per-base quality is available; no much larger clone lies one base away. V loses 8 bases of germline sequence and J loses 3 bases, and the interval between the two ends is 17 bases. From cysteine to phenylalanine, the CDR3 is 14 amino acids long. The read is trimmed to its CDR3 DNA, 42 bases read in frame from base 1. CDR1 and CDR2, looked up from the germline V gene (reference sequence), are LNHNV and YYDKDF.

The TCR was taken from a female donor with multiple sclerosis, enrolled in a pregnancy study. The chain joins TRBV15 to TRBJ2-7; a tentative D call is TRBD2 (6 bases match). This material consisted of CD8+ T cells from peripheral blood mononuclear cells, taken in the second trimester of pregnancy. The DNA sequence is as follows: TGTGCCACCCGCCAGGGTGGGGGGTTCTACGAGCAGTACTTC. Its amino acids are CATRQGGGFYEQYF. Joined to the reference TRBV15 and TRBJ2-7 proteins, this CDR3 gives the full variable domain: DAMVIQNPRYQVTQFGKPVTLSCSQTLNHNVMYWYQQKSSQAPKLLFHYYDKDFNNEADTPDNFQSRRPNTSFCFLDIRSPGLGDTAMYLCATRQGGGFYEQYFGPGTRLTVT.